A selection of T cell receptor beta chains follows, all from one sample in a study of blood T cell repertoires in COVID-19. Clones were read by immunoSEQ multiplex PCR, and TCRdb kept only the in-frame ones, dropping some. The table has around 300,000 clones, approximately 89% seen once. Sequenced: PBMCs or T cells enriched from blood (not recorded which). Every receptor here comes from a woman aged 55-70 years who had recovered from COVID-19. Both conserved end residues are part of each CDR3. The D gene is left open where the match is weak. Size is omitted from some rows. Given values are once, few, many or a class for expanded clones.

>TRBV4-1|TRBJ2-2|NA|NA
TGCGCCAGCAGCCAAGACGGAGGCCCCACCGGGGAGCTGTTTTTT
CASSQDGGPTGELFF
>TRBV9|TRBJ2-1|NA|TRBD2
TGTGCCAGCAGCGGGGCTAGCGGAGTGCCCGGGCCCTACAATGAGCAGTTCTTC
CASSGASGVPGPYNEQFF
>TRBV29-1|TRBJ1-4|NA|TRBD1
TGCAGCGTTGGACCTTCGGGACAGGAGAATGAAAAACTGTTTTTT
CSVGPSGQENEKLFF
>TRBV9|TRBJ1-1|once|TRBD1
TGTGCCAGCAGCGTGACCGGGACAGGGAGAGCTTTCTTT
CASSVTGTGRAFF
>TRBV7-3|TRBJ2-2|NA|NA
TGTGCCAGCAGCTTATCCGGAGTGTCGAACACCGGGGAGCTGTTTTTT
CASSLSGVSNTGELFF
>TRBV28|TRBJ1-5|NA|TRBD1
TGTGCCAGCAGTTTATCCGGAAGGGACAGGAATAGCAATCAGCCCCAGCATTTT
CASSLSGRDRNSNQPQHF
>TRBV7-9|TRBJ2-1|NA|NA
TGTGCCAGCACCGTGGACTTTAATGAGCAGTTCTTC
CASTVDFNEQFF
>TRBV19|TRBJ2-7|NA|TRBD1
TGTGCCAGTAGTCCGGGGACAGGGGGTTTCTACGAGCAGTACTTC
CASSPGTGGFYEQYF
>TRBV19|TRBJ1-4|NA|TRBD1
TGTGCCAGTAGTCGAGCCGGGACAGGGGGGGCTAATGAAAAACTGTTTTTT
CASSRAGTGGANEKLFF
>TRBV10-3|TRBJ2-3|NA|TRBD2
TGTGCCATCAGCCTTAGCGGGGCAGGCACAGATACGCAGTATTTT
CAISLSGAGTDTQYF